The next 16 T cell receptor beta chains were all read from a single sample in a study of T cell responses to AZD1222 COVID-19 vaccine (dated by TCRdb to the early 2020s). Taken with the paper, the label for time point translates to: baseline before first vaccination. Libraries were made using the immunoSEQ multiplex PCR assay. Entries here come from immuneACCESS through TCRdb and include only in-frame sequences with V and J called. Some clones fail to appear in such tables; in the studies checked, an unresolved V gene covers under half of the shortfall, and the cause of the remainder is unknown. Counted in this sample were around 180,000 clones; roughly 88% of them appeared once. The top ten constitute about 7.2% of the sample. The specimen was peripheral blood, collected on day 0 of AZD1222 vaccination. These TCRs come from an adult in good health.

With respect to this clone: Likely a read error: the CDR3 ends without its conserved phenylalanine or tryptophan. It is unclear where the CDR3 begins or ends on the DNA, so no DNA is shown, and the CDR3 is as TCRdb lists it. V usage is TRBV30 and J usage is TRBJ1-2; the D call TRBD1 from the table was never checked on the DNA. The CDR3 length equals 12 residues, ends included. The germline V gene encodes CDR1 GTSNPN and CDR2 SVGIG (reference sequence). The chain's CDR3 is CAWRIGQGTSFV.

The chain employs TRBV6-6 and TRBJ1-6; 10 bases align to TRBD1. Trimming took 5 bases from V and 9 from J; bases not matched to a gene: 10. CDR1 is MNHNY and CDR2 is SVGAGI in the germline V gene (reference sequence). This CDR3 is built from 16 residues. CDR3: CASSGTGELVLSPLHF. As DNA, the CDR3 is TGTGCCAGCAGTGGGACAGGGGAACTTGTTCTTTCACCCCTCCACTTT.

The V and J genes are TRBV5-4 and TRBJ2-3, with no clear D. Germline loops: CDR1 SGHNT, CDR2 YYREEE (reference sequence). Trimming cost V 2 bases and J 6 bases, with 7 bases left between them. This CDR3 spans 12 amino acids. This chain's CDR3 is CASSFRPDTQYF. CDR3 bases: TGTGCCAGCAGCTTCAGGCCCGATACGCAGTATTTT.

The rearrangement joins TRBV4-3 to TRBJ2-2; no definite D call. V lost 1 base, J lost 6 bases, and 3 bases lay in between. CDR1 is LGHNA, CDR2 YSLEER, per germline. CDR3 length: 12 amino acids. The CDR3 loop reads CASSQAAGELFF. The CDR3 DNA sequence: TGCGCCAGCAGCCAAGCCGCCGGGGAGCTGTTTTTT.

Only one count was recorded for this clone. The same CDR3 arises from other DNA sequences in this sample as well. The chain couples TRBV27 to TRBJ1-1; D unclear. The germline V gene encodes CDR1 MNHEY and CDR2 SMNVEV (reference sequence). V gave up 2 bases and J gave up 2 bases, with 6 bases separating them. The CDR3 is 13 amino acids. The CDR3: CASSLGINTEAFF. DNA of the CDR3: TGTGCCAGCAGTTTAGGGATCAACACTGAAGCTTTCTTT.

The chain carries TRBV6-5 and TRBJ1-1; TRBD1 matches 7 bases. Unmatched junction bases numbered 6, after V lost 7 bases and J lost 4 bases. This CDR3 comprises 13 residues. From germline, CDR1 is MNHEY and CDR2 SVGAGI. In DNA form, the CDR3 reads TGTGCCAGCACACTTGGACAGGCCACTGAAGCTTTCTTT. Translated, it gives CASTLGQATEAFF.

This chain links TRBV5-4 with TRBJ2-2; the match to TRBD1 covers 9 bases. The germline V gene encodes CDR1 SGHNT and CDR2 YYREEE (reference sequence). The CDR3 contains 15 residues. Unmatched junction bases numbered 3, after V lost 1 base and J lost 5 bases. The CDR3 loop reads CASSLRDRVTGELFF. The CDR3 DNA reads TGTGCCAGCAGCTTGAGGGACAGGGTGACCGGGGAGCTGTTTTTT.

CDR3 coding DNA: TGCAGCGTTGGACGTGGAAACACCATATATTTT. It yields the protein CSVGRGNTIYF. V and J are TRBV29-1 and TRBJ1-3; D remains unclear. Trimming removed 4 bases at V and 3 bases at J, with 4 bases between. The CDR3 runs to 11 residues. Per germline, CDR1 SQVTM and CDR2 ANQGSEA.

The CDR3, as DNA: TGTGCCAGCAGCCCCCAGTCATCTTCCGGTCCCCTCCACTTT. Protein product: CASSPQSSSGPLHF. The chain joins TRBV3-1 (or the pseudogene TRBV3-2) to TRBJ1-6; D ambiguous. This CDR3 is built from 14 residues. V was shortened by 4 bases and J by 13 bases, with 17 bases between the two germline ends. The germline V gene has CDR1 LGHDT and CDR2 YNNKEL (reference sequence).

V is TRBV7-9 and J is TRBJ1-1; 8 bases match TRBD1. CDR1 and CDR2 (germline): SEHNR, FQNEAQ (reference sequence). This CDR3 is 14 amino acids long. With V trimmed by 5 bases and J by 2 bases, 4 bases remained unmatched. The CDR3 nucleotides are TGTGCCAGCAGCCAAGGACAGGGAAACACTGAAGCTTTCTTT. Its translation is CASSQGQGNTEAFF.

The rearrangement uses TRBV7-6 and TRBJ2-5; D gene uncertain. The CDR3 consists of 16 residues. Trimming took 1 base from V and 1 from J, leaving 13 bases between them. Germline-derived CDR1 and CDR2 are SGHVS and FNYEAQ. The CDR3 coding sequence is TGTGCCAGCAGCTTAGAGGCGCGCAGACGCCAAGAGACCCAGTACTTC. Protein: CASSLEARRRQETQYF.

The genes are TRBV29-1 and TRBJ1-1; 7 bases agree with TRBD1. There are 15 residues in the CDR3. The germline gives CDR1 SQVTM, CDR2 ANQGSEA. J lost 1 base, V lost 6 bases, and 11 bases had no gene match. The CDR3 coding sequence is TGCAGCGTCCCCTCCCACAGGGGACAGAACACTGAAGCTTTCTTT. Amino acids: CSVPSHRGQNTEAFF. Variable domain in full (rest from reference TRBV29-1 and TRBJ1-1): SAVISQKPSRDICQRGTSLTIQCQVDSQVTMMFWYRQQPGQSLTLIATANQGSEATYESGFVIDKFPISRPNLTFSTLTVSNMSPEDSSIYLCSVPSHRGQNTEAFFGQGTRLTVV.

The chain joins TRBV19 to TRBJ2-2; D call uncertain. Trimming shortened V by 5 bases and J by 3 bases, and 4 bases separated the two germline ends. This CDR3 has 12 amino acids. Germline V gene data show CDR1 as LNHDA and CDR2 as SQIVND (reference sequence). CDR3 nucleotides: TGTGCCAGTAGTTTATACACCGGGGAGCTGTTTTTT. Its translation is CASSLYTGELFF.

The chain couples TRBV5-5 to TRBJ1-3; perhaps TRBD1 as D (5 bases). In germline, CDR1 is SGHKS, CDR2 YYEKEE (reference sequence). This CDR3 comprises 13 residues. The V gene lost 0 bases and the J gene lost 9 bases, with 10 bases spanning the gap. Here the CDR3 DNA reads TGTGCCAGCAGCTTGGGATTAGGGGCCACCATATATTTT. Its translation is CASSLGLGATIYF. Variable domain in full (rest from reference TRBV5-5 and TRBJ1-3): DAGVTQSPTHLIKTRGQQVTLRCSPISGHKSVSWYQQVLGQGPQFIFQYYEKEERGRGNFPDRFSARQFPNYSSELNVNALLLGDSALYLCASSLGLGATIYFGEGSWLTVV.

The chain combines TRBV7-9 with TRBJ2-1; tentative D call: TRBD2 (7 bases). V gave up 5 bases and J gave up 4 bases, with 15 bases separating them. Germline V lookup: CDR1 SEHNR, CDR2 FQNEAQ (reference sequence). The CDR3 is made up of 15 amino acids. The DNA for the CDR3 is TGTGCCAGCAGCACGGGGAGGGGGGTTTACAATGAGCAGTTCTTC. Translation gives CASSTGRGVYNEQFF. The variable domain in full, completed from reference TRBV7-9 and TRBJ2-1, reads DTGVSQNPRHKITKRGQNVTFRCDPISEHNRLYWYRQTLGQGPEFLTYFQNEAQLEKSRLLSDRFSAERPKGSFSTLEIQRTEQGDSAMYLCASSTGRGVYNEQFFGPGTRLTVL.

The V gene is TRBV14, the J gene TRBJ2-5; D gene uncertain. Trimming removed 1 base at V and 6 bases at J, with 3 bases between. Germline CDR1 is SGHDN and CDR2 is FVKESK. The CDR3 consists of 11 residues. Here the CDR3 reads CASSQVKTQYF. The DNA of the CDR3 is TGTGCCAGCAGCCAAGTAAAGACCCAGTACTTC.